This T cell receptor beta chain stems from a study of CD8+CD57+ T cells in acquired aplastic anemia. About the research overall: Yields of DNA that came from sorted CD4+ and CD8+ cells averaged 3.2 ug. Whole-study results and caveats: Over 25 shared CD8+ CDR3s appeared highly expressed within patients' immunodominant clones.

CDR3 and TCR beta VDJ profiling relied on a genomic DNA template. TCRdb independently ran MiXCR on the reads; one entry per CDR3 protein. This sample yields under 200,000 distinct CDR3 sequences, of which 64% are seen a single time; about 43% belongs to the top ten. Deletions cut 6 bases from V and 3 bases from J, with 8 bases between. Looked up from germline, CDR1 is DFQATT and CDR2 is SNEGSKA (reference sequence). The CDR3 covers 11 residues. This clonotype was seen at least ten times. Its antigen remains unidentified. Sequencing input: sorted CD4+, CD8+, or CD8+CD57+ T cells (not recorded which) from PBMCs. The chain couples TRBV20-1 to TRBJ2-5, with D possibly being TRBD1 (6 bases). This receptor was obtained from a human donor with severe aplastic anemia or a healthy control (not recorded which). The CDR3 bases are TGCAGTGCACCAGGGGAAGAGACCCAGTACTTC. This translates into CSAPGEETQYF.